This T cell receptor (beta chain) came from a study of blood T cell repertoires in COVID-19. Measured with immunoSEQ multiplex PCR; TCRdb has only the in-frame clones, and not every one. The repertoire has roughly 200,000 clones, 75% to 90% of them found once; the top ten carry around 4.5%. The J segment lost 5 bases and the V segment lost 11 bases, leaving 8 bases of the junction unmatched. The CDR3 extends over 12 amino acids. Per germline, CDR1 SNHLY and CDR2 FYNNEI. The sample taken for sequencing was PBMCs or T cells enriched from blood (not recorded which). This sequence joins TRBV2 and TRBJ1-1; 7 bases fit TRBD1. The source of this sequence is a young woman who had been exposed to COVID-19. In DNA, the CDR3 is TGTGCCGAGATGGTCAGGGGGACTGAAGCTTTCTTT. It codes for CAEMVRGTEAFF. Looking up the rest from reference TRBV2 and TRBJ1-1 gives the full variable domain: EPEVTQTPSHQVTQMGQEVILRCVPISNHLYFYWYRQILGQKVEFLVSFYNNEISEKSEIFDDQFSVERPDGSNFTLKIRSTKLEDSAMYFCAEMVRGTEAFFGQGTRLTVV.